Listed below are T cell receptor beta chains from one sample, sequenced in a study of shared clonotypes between healthy human individuals. TCRdb keeps only in-frame clones here, not all; method: immunoSEQ multiplex PCR. Counted here are over 400,000 clones, 95% to 96% occurring once; the ten biggest clones make up 0.05% to 0.07%. Source material: naive CD4+ T cells sorted from blood. These receptors were obtained from a woman aged 25 to 39 in good health. Both conserved end residues are part of each CDR3. The order of the fields is V gene, J gene, CDR3 protein.

>TRBV7-9|TRBJ2-7
CASSLAPSGEFYEQYF
>TRBV5-8|TRBJ1-1
CASSFPGPYTEAFF
>TRBV7-3|TRBJ2-7
CASSRGRDREQYF
>TRBV29-1|TRBJ2-1
CSVFRGNEQFF
>TRBV5-1|TRBJ2-7
CASSFGSSYEQYF
>TRBV5-1|TRBJ2-5
CASSLAGAGGPETQYF
>TRBV5-1|TRBJ1-2
CASSLAGDGYTF
>TRBV25-1|TRBJ2-3
CASSVGDTQYF
>TRBV7-9|TRBJ2-2
CASSLGEIGELFF
>TRBV6-1|TRBJ2-3
CASSEPGTTSTDTQYF
>TRBV20-1|TRBJ2-1
CSARENNEQFF
>TRBV10-3|TRBJ2-1
CAISGTSGPQFF
>TRBV15|TRBJ2-1
CATSRSSVGTSGRNEQFF
>TRBV2|TRBJ1-6
CASSGGYSPLHF
>TRBV5-1|TRBJ2-1
CASSLGTENEQFF
>TRBV6-5|TRBJ1-1
CASRRDRGANTEAFF
>TRBV10-2|TRBJ2-1
CASSESSINEQFF
>TRBV11-2|TRBJ2-2
CASSWGQSNTGELFF
>TRBV6-6|TRBJ2-7
CASRPRTSFDEQYF
>TRBV28|-
CASRPSGPVGEQYF
>TRBV5-1|TRBJ1-2
CASSREVQGSGYGYTF
>TRBV14|TRBJ2-3
CASSQDSGSRTNTQYF
>TRBV18|TRBJ2-5
CASSPTPTGETQYF
>TRBV29-1|TRBJ1-1
CSVGPPGRNTEAFF
>TRBV7-2|TRBJ2-1
CASSSGTSGIWSYNEQFF
>TRBV28|TRBJ1-3
CASSSPGTGRNTIYF